The clone carrying this TCR beta chain was seen just once. This entry comes from a study of CD8 T cells in Susac syndrome. Study-level background: At blood draw, Susac syndrome patients were therapy-naive, on corticosteroids, or on intravenous immunoglobulin alone.

The CDR3 covers 13 residues. V was pared by 6 bases and J by 3 bases, with 7 bases of the junction left unmatched. Germline values: CDR1 DFQATT, CDR2 SNEGSKA (reference sequence). Reverse transcription of about 0.5 to 1 ug RNA was performed with random hexamers. A single record per CDR3 protein comes from TCRdb applying MiXCR to the immunoSEQ multiplex PCR reads. The table lists 75,000 to 80,000 distinct CDR3 sequences, roughly 95% of them singletons. This chain links TRBV20-1 with TRBJ2-7, with 8 positions matching TRBD1. The sequence derives from a human donor with Susac syndrome. Sequenced material: CD8+ T cells from PBMCs. The CDR3 nucleotides are TGCAGTGCCCCCCGGGGGACAGGCTACGAGCAGTACTTC. As protein: CSAPRGTGYEQYF.